This TCR beta chain originates from a study of CD8 T cells in Susac syndrome. Random-hexamer reverse transcription was applied to about 0.5 to 1 ug RNA. The TCR beta CDR3 was amplified by immunoSEQ multiplex PCR across 54 Vbeta, 13 Jbeta. TCRdb fed the immunoSEQ multiplex PCR reads into MiXCR, producing one record per CDR3 protein. Here the sample spans 130,000 to 150,000 distinct CDR3 sequences, more than 90% being singletons. Looked up from germline, CDR1 is SNHLY and CDR2 is FYNNEI. Trimming left V 4 bases short and J 1 base short, with 10 bases between. The CDR3 runs to 14 residues. The sequence was collected from a human donor with Susac syndrome. The sample was CD4+ T cells from PBMCs. The rearrangement uses TRBV2 and TRBJ1-1, with D perhaps matching TRBD1 (5 bases). The CDR3 DNA is TGTGCCAGCAGTGGCCAGACAGAGAACACTGAAGCTTTCTTT. Its translation is CASSGQTENTEAFF. Supplemented by reference TRBV2 and TRBJ1-1, the full variable domain reads EPEVTQTPSHQVTQMGQEVILRCVPISNHLYFYWYRQILGQKVEFLVSFYNNEISEKSEIFDDQFSVERPDGSNFTLKIRSTKLEDSAMYFCASSGQTENTEAFFGQGTRLTVV.